The 7 T cell receptor beta chains presented below share a single source sample, sequenced in a study of neurological immune-mediated disorders. A single record per CDR3 protein comes from TCRdb applying MiXCR to the 5' RACE reads. The sample yields approximately 50,000 distinct CDR3 sequences, roughly 8.4% seen once. Time point denoted: longitudinal time-point 3. The sequencing sample was made of PBMCs. These receptors were obtained from a woman aged 35 to 49 in good health.

The chain is built from TRBV10-3 and TRBJ1-5; D gene ambiguous. Germline V gives CDR1 ENHRY, CDR2 SYGVKD. The length of the CDR3 is 12 residues. The V end was cut by 8 bases, the J end by 7 bases, with 12 bases between. The CDR3 nucleotides are TGTGCCATCGGTGGGATCAACCAGCCCCAGCATTTT. This codes for CAIGGINQPQHF.

This clonotype was detected ten times or more. The chain employs TRBV6-5 and TRBJ2-1; 10 positions match TRBD2. The ends lost 2 bases at V and 5 bases at J; junction bases unmatched: 9. This CDR3 comprises 17 residues. Looked up from germline, CDR1 is MNHEY and CDR2 is SVGAGI. The CDR3 here is CASSYAKTSGMNNEQFF. Here the CDR3 DNA reads TGTGCCAGCAGTTACGCTAAAACTAGCGGGATGAACAATGAGCAGTTCTTC.

This clonotype has a count of ten or more. The chain is built from TRBV20-1 and TRBJ1-4, with D possibly being TRBD1 (5 bases). The CDR3 loop spans 14 amino acids. Trimming cost V 4 bases and J 0 bases, with 9 bases left between them. Per the germline V gene, CDR1 is DFQATT and CDR2 is SNEGSKA (reference sequence). CDR3 bases: TGCAGTGCTACCCAGGGTGCAACTAATGAAAAACTGTTTTTT. This gives the protein CSATQGATNEKLFF.

This clonotype was seen only once. Just one base apart from a much larger clone, this may be a read error. The gene calls are TRBV19 and TRBJ2-7; no clear D. The V gene lost 4 bases and the J gene lost 9 bases, with 10 bases spanning the gap. Germline values: CDR1 LNHDA, CDR2 SQIVND (reference sequence). The CDR3 length is 11 residues. The DNA of the CDR3 is TGTGCCAGTAGTAGGGAAAACGGGCAGTACTTC. This codes for CASSRENGQYF.

This clonotype was counted at least ten times. The CDR3 protein is CASSIQGTTDTQYF. The CDR3 DNA reads as TGTGCCAGCAGTATACAGGGGACCACAGATACGCAGTATTTT. The gene calls are TRBV12-3 or TRBV12-4 and TRBJ2-3, with TRBD1 matching over 7 bases. V shed 5 bases and J 2 bases; nucleotides not matched to a gene: 4. CDR3 length equals 14 residues.

In its sample, this clonotype was seen many times. This chain connects TRBV29-1 to TRBJ2-1; D perhaps matches TRBD2 (6 bases). Germline CDR1 and CDR2: SQVTM and ANQGSEA. The length of the CDR3 is 14 residues. Deletions cut 5 bases from V and 4 bases from J, with 15 bases between. The CDR3 nucleotides read TGCAGCGTTCCACGACCCGGGGGTTACAATGAGCAGTTCTTC. It encodes CSVPRPGGYNEQFF.

A remark on this clonotype: The conserved phenylalanine or tryptophan normally closing the CDR3 is absent here, so this likely arose from a read error. The chain couples TRBV20-1 to TRBJ2-4; weak D call: TRBD1 (6 bases). The CDR3 sequence is 14 residues long. CDR1 and CDR2 from the germline V gene are DFQATT and SNEGSKA (reference sequence). CDR3 nucleotide sequence: TGCATTGCTCCGGACAGTTTGGCCAAAAACATTCAGTACCTC. It encodes CIAPDSLAKNIQYL.